This TCR beta chain came from a study of CD8 T cells in Susac syndrome. RNA, at about 0.45 to 1 ug, was reverse transcribed with random hexamers. MiXCR, applied by TCRdb to the immunoSEQ multiplex PCR reads, yields one record per CDR3 protein. The sample includes around 300,000 distinct CDR3 sequences, around 92% of them seen just once. Germline CDR1 SQVTM, CDR2 ANQGSEA. Trimming shortened V by 6 bases and J by 2 bases, and 7 bases separated the two germline ends. The CDR3 is 11 residues long. The clonotype originates from a human donor with multiple sclerosis. The sequencing input was CD4+ T cells from PBMCs. The chain has TRBV29-1 and TRBJ1-1; D is unresolved. CDR3 in DNA: TGCAGCGTGGGGATTAACACTGAAGCTTTCTTT. Translation: CSVGINTEAFF.